This is a list of T cell receptor beta chains from one sample in a study of shared clonotypes between healthy human individuals. Method: immunoSEQ multiplex PCR; TCRdb's copy keeps in-frame clones and lacks some. The sample includes 560,000 or so clones, roughly 96% of them seen just once. The source material was naive CD8+ T cells sorted from blood. The receptor source for this set is a woman aged 25-40 years in good health. CDR3s include the opening cysteine and the closing phenylalanine or tryptophan. D genes are given only for firm matches. A row's size may be missing; if present it is once, few, many or a size class.

-	-	TRBJ1-5	TRBV27	TGTGCCAGCAGTTTGGGGCAGGGTGTTGTTCAGCCCCAGCATTTT	CASSLGQGVVQPQHF
-	-	TRBJ1-3	TRBV30	TGTGCCTGGAGTGTAGACCTTCGTCAGGAGAAATACTCTGGAAACACCATATATTTT	CAWSVDLRQEKYSGNTIYF
-	-	TRBJ1-1	TRBV4-1	TGCGCCAGCAGCCAAAGAGGACCTCGGGACACTGAAGCTTTCTTT	CASSQRGPRDTEAFF
TRBD2	-	TRBJ2-7	TRBV13	TGTGCCAGCAGCTTAGAGGGACTAGCGGGAACGGCCGAGCAGTACTTC	CASSLEGLAGTAEQYF
-	-	TRBJ1-2	TRBV27	TGTGCCAGCAGTTTATATCCGGGGGCGACCTATGGCTACACCTTC	CASSLYPGATYGYTF
-	-	TRBJ1-2	TRBV7-6	TGTGCCAGCAGCTTATTGATTGGGGACGGCGGGTCTGGCTACACCTTC	CASSLLIGDGGSGYTF
-	-	TRBJ2-2	TRBV7-6	TGTGCCAGCAGCTTAGCTAGCCCCGGGGAGCTGTTTTTT	CASSLASPGELFF
TRBD1	-	TRBJ2-7	TRBV27	TGTGCCAGCAGTTTAGTAATCGGGACAGGGCCCGACGAGCAGTACTTC	CASSLVIGTGPDEQYF
-	-	TRBJ2-7	TRBV7-2	TGTGCCAGCAGCTTTTATCTCAGCCCCAACTACGAGCAGTACTTC	CASSFYLSPNYEQYF
-	-	TRBJ2-3	TRBV19	TGTGCCAGTATCGGTTCGGCCGATACGCAGTATTTT	CASIGSADTQYF
TRBD2	-	TRBJ2-7	TRBV14	TGTGCCAGCAGCCTCCTAGGACTAGCGGGAGGGGGGCACTACGAGCAGTACTTC	CASSLLGLAGGGHYEQYF
TRBD2	-	TRBJ2-3	TRBV30	TGTGCCGGGGCCCCGGGGGGAAGCACAGATACGCAGTATTTT	CAGAPGGSTDTQYF
-	once	TRBJ2-7	TRBV19	TGTGCCAGTGGTCCGAGACAGGTGACGGGCGAGCAGTACTTC	CASGPRQVTGEQYF
TRBD1	-	TRBJ2-2	TRBV5-8	TGTGCCAGCAGCTGGTTTGGGACAGCGAACACCGGGGAGCTGTTTTTT	CASSWFGTANTGELFF
TRBD2	once	TRBJ2-2	TRBV19	TGTGCCAGTACCAGCACGCATCTAGCGGGAGAGAACACCGGGGAGCTGTTTTTT	CASTSTHLAGENTGELFF
-	-	TRBJ2-7	TRBV6-5	TGTGCCAGCAGTTCCCGGACTACCGTGGGCGAGCAGTACTTC	CASSSRTTVGEQYF
-	-	TRBJ2-1	TRBV19	TGTGCCAGTAGTATTGCTAGCTTCTACAATGAGCAGTTCTTC	CASSIASFYNEQFF
-	-	TRBJ2-5	TRBV21-1	TGTGCCAGAGATCCGGGGGGAGAGACCCAGTACTTC	CARDPGGETQYF
-	once	TRBJ1-1	TRBV9	TGTGCCAGCAGCCCTGGGGGGGTGTCGGACACTGAAGCTTTCTTT	CASSPGGVSDTEAFF
-	-	TRBJ1-1	TRBV27	TGTGCCAGCAGCCCGGGACCCCCAAGCACTGAAGCTTTCTTT	CASSPGPPSTEAFF
-	-	TRBJ2-1	TRBV7-6	TGTGCCAGCAGCCCGCCCCGATCCTACAATGAGCAGTTCTTC	CASSPPRSYNEQFF
-	-	TRBJ1-1	TRBV10-1	TGCGCCAGCAGTGTGACCCAGGGGTCCGAAGCTTTCTTT	CASSVTQGSEAFF
-	once	TRBJ1-1	TRBV4-1	TGCGCCAGCAGCCAAGTAGGAGGGATCGGTGAAGCTTTCTTT	CASSQVGGIGEAFF
-	few	TRBJ1-2	TRBV27	TGTGCCAGCAGTCCCGACAGGTATGGCTACACCTTC	CASSPDRYGYTF
-	-	TRBJ2-2	TRBV28	TGTGCCAGCAGTTTTATAAACGGGGGGAACACCGGGGAGCTGTTTTTT	CASSFINGGNTGELFF
-	-	TRBJ1-2	TRBV5-7	TGTGCCAGCAGCGCCACAGGGACCTACACCTTC	CASSATGTYTF
TRBD2	-	TRBJ2-7	TRBV5-6	TGTGCCAGCAGCACGGCAGGACTAGCATCCTCCTACGAGCAGTACTTC	CASSTAGLASSYEQYF
-	-	TRBJ2-1	TRBV13	TGTGCCAGCAGCTTACCCGTTTATTTAGCCTCGGAGCAGTTCTTC	CASSLPVYLASEQFF
-	-	TRBJ2-7	TRBV4-1	TGCGCCAGCAGCCAAGGCCTGGGCGGGAATTACGAGCAGTACTTC	CASSQGLGGNYEQYF
-	-	TRBJ2-7	TRBV27	TGTGCCAGCAGGCCGCAGGGAAGATCCTACGAGCAGTACTTC	CASRPQGRSYEQYF
-	-	TRBJ1-4	TRBV7-9	TGTGCCAGCAGCGCGACGACGGATACTAATGAAAAACTGTTTTTT	CASSATTDTNEKLFF
-	-	TRBJ2-7	TRBV28	TGTGCCAGCAGTCGCCTATTGGAGGAATACGAGCAGTACTTC	CASSRLLEEYEQYF
TRBD2	-	TRBJ2-7	TRBV5-6	TGTGCCAGCAGCTTGAGTCTAGCGGAAACCTACGAGCAGTACTTC	CASSLSLAETYEQYF
TRBD2	-	TRBJ2-1	TRBV27	TGTGCCAGCAGTTTATACCGGGGACTAGCCTATGAGCAGTTCTTC	CASSLYRGLAYEQFF
TRBD2	-	TRBJ2-5	TRBV29-1	TGCAGCGCCATGATTAGGGCTAGCGGGAGTACGAACTGGGGGATGGAGACCCAGTACTTC	CSAMIRASGSTNWGMETQYF
-	few	TRBJ1-1	TRBV27	TGTGCCAGCAGCGTGACAGGTCGCACTGAAGCTTTCTTT	CASSVTGRTEAFF
-	few	TRBJ1-1	TRBV10-1	TGCGCCAGCAGTAGGACTGCGAACACTGAAGCTTTCTTT	CASSRTANTEAFF
-	-	TRBJ2-7	TRBV27	TGTGCCAGCAGTCCGTCCTTCGGGGAGTCATCCTACGAGCAGTACTTC	CASSPSFGESSYEQYF
-	-	TRBJ2-7	TRBV27	TGTGCCAGCAGTTTTCTTGGCCGCGGGGAAGGCTACGAGCAGTACTTC	CASSFLGRGEGYEQYF
-	-	TRBJ2-1	TRBV15	TGTGCCACCAGCAGAGATCGAGGGGGGCAGTTCTTC	CATSRDRGGQFF
-	-	TRBJ1-1	TRBV6-5	TGTGCCAGCAGTTACTCGGGCGGTAGCACTGAAGCTTTCTTT	CASSYSGGSTEAFF
-	-	TRBJ2-7	TRBV10-1	TGCGCCAGCAGTGAGTCTGTCTACTCAAAGTCCGAGCAGTACTTC	CASSESVYSKSEQYF
-	-	TRBJ2-1	TRBV6-4	TGTGCCAGCAGTGACTCGGGGGTGTTCCCCGGGGGCTACAATGAGCAGTTCTTC	CASSDSGVFPGGYNEQFF
-	once	TRBJ1-3	TRBV27	TGTGCCAGCAGTTTAAGCTCTGGAAACACCATATATTTT	CASSLSSGNTIYF
-	-	TRBJ2-2	TRBV19	TGTGCCAGTAGCCCCGGACAGACGAACACCGGGGAGCTGTTTTTT	CASSPGQTNTGELFF
TRBD1	-	TRBJ1-1	TRBV27	TGTGCCAGCAGTTCCCGGACAGGGGTAACTGAAGCTTTCTTT	CASSSRTGVTEAFF
TRBD2	-	TRBJ2-3	TRBV13	TGTGCCAGCAGTTTAGCGGGGCGCACAGATACGCAGTATTTT	CASSLAGRTDTQYF
TRBD2	-	TRBJ2-1	TRBV7-9	TGTGCCAGCAGCAAGGCTGAGCGGGAGTATCCAAGTGAGCAGTTCTTC	CASSKAEREYPSEQFF
-	once	TRBJ2-7	TRBV10-3	TGTGCCATCAGTGAAGCGGTGTACTCCTACGAGCAATACTTC	CAISEAVYSYEQYF
-	-	TRBJ2-6	TRBV19	TGTGCCAGTAGTCAGAACCCGGGGGTGAGCTCTGGGGCCAACGTCCTGACTTTC	CASSQNPGVSSGANVLTF
-	-	TRBJ2-3	TRBV7-8	TGTGCCAGCAGCTTAGTTGGCGGTAGCACAGATACGCAGTATTTT	CASSLVGGSTDTQYF
-	-	TRBJ1-3	TRBV18	TGTGCCAGCTCACCACCGGCATCTGGAAACACCATATATTTT	CASSPPASGNTIYF
TRBD1	-	TRBJ1-3	TRBV7-6	TGTGCCAGCAGCTCAAGTACAGGGGGCGAAGAGCTTGGAAACACCATATATTTT	CASSSSTGGEELGNTIYF
TRBD2	-	TRBJ2-3	TRBV4-1	TGCGCCAGCAGCCATCTAGCGGGAGTGAGCACAGATACGCAGTATTTT	CASSHLAGVSTDTQYF
TRBD1	-	TRBJ1-1	TRBV7-9	TGTGCCAGCAGCACACTCAGGGGGCAAGGAACTGAAGCTTTCTTT	CASSTLRGQGTEAFF
-	-	TRBJ2-7	TRBV28	TGTGCCAGCAGTTTATCAGGATGGGGGCGATACGAGCAGTACTTC	CASSLSGWGRYEQYF
TRBD1	-	TRBJ2-7	TRBV15	TGTGCCACCAGCAGAGGTGCTCCAGGGACAGGGCATTTCGAGCAGTACTTC	CATSRGAPGTGHFEQYF
-	once	TRBJ2-2	TRBV11-2	TGTGCCAGCAGCTTGGGTGGTCCGAACACCGGGGAGCTGTTTTTT	CASSLGGPNTGELFF
-	-	TRBJ2-1	TRBV19	TGTGCCAGTAGTATGGGGGGCCCAGGCAATGAGCAGTTCTTC	CASSMGGPGNEQFF
-	once	TRBJ2-1	TRBV27	TGTGCCAGCGCCCCCGGGACTGTCAATGAGCAGTTCTTC	CASAPGTVNEQFF